This is a list of T cell receptor beta chains from one sample in a study of monozygotic twins with inflammatory bowel disease. TCRdb reprocessed the 5' RACE reads, keeping one entry per CDR3 protein, no DNA. Here the sample table reports more than 300,000 distinct CDR3 sequences. The specimen was blood. The receptor source for this set is a human donor with ulcerative colitis or Crohn's disease, or a healthy co-twin of an affected twin (not recorded which). Both conserved end residues are part of each CDR3. Fields, in order: V gene, J gene, CDR3 protein.

TRBV5-1	TRBJ1-2	CASRERQSYGYTF
TRBV4-2	TRBJ2-7	CASSQTFRGAGEQYF
TRBV5-1	TRBJ2-5	CASSLQYQETQYF
TRBV3-1	TRBJ2-3	CASSRGTGGSGDTQYF
TRBV5-1	TRBJ1-1	CASSQDRGLSTEAFF
TRBV12-3/TRBV12-4	TRBJ1-5	CASSSDRRGSNQPQHF
TRBV7-2	TRBJ2-5	CASSLGLAGNQETQYF
TRBV25-1	TRBJ2-7	CASRGPGTGGQSSYEQYF
TRBV20-1	TRBJ1-2	CSARDPARDYGYTF
TRBV11-1	TRBJ1-1	CASSLKRTNTEAFF
TRBV5-1	TRBJ1-5	CASSLDPGRLQPQHF
TRBV5-1	TRBJ2-2	CASSLGQGEITGELFF
TRBV25-1	TRBJ2-7	CASSDWDSSYEQYF
TRBV2	TRBJ1-1	CASSKLTGTGIMNTEAFF